Listed below are T cell receptor beta chains from one sample, sequenced in a study of a mutant IDH1 vaccine in newly diagnosed glioma. Some clones are missing from TCRdb's copy, which holds only in-frame ones; the method was immunoSEQ multiplex PCR. The table shows 11,000 or so clones, with over 75% occurring only once. No antigen is known for these receptors. Sequenced material: PBMCs, taken from a glioma patient whose treatment included an IDH1 peptide vaccine. The receptors derive from a woman aged 40 to 50 with glioma. Some clones in this sample may be carry-over from other donors' samples. CDR3s include the opening cysteine and the closing phenylalanine or tryptophan. A D gene is named only where the DNA matches it firmly.

TRBV7-2	.	TRBJ2-5	TGTGCCAGCAGCTTAGATTTGGCAGGGTTATTTCAGACCCAGTACTTC	CASSLDLAGLFQTQYF
TRBV7-2	.	TRBJ1-2	TGTGCCAGCAGTCGGACACACGGTGACTATGGCTACACCTTC	CASSRTHGDYGYTF
TRBV7-2	TRBD1	TRBJ2-7	TGTGCCAGCAGCTTAGGGGGACAGGGTATGGGGTACGAGCAGTACTTC	CASSLGGQGMGYEQYF
TRBV28	.	TRBJ2-7	TGTGCCAGCAGATTACAAGTGGGGGAGCAGTACTTC	CASRLQVGEQYF
TRBV10-3	.	TRBJ2-3	TGTGCCATCAGTCGCACAGATACGCAGTATTTT	CAISRTDTQYF
TRBV6-6	TRBD1	TRBJ2-4	TGTGCCAGCAGAGTGGGACAGGGGAAAAACATTCAGTACTTC	CASRVGQGKNIQYF
TRBV7-6	.	TRBJ2-5	TGTGCCAGCAGCTTAGCCCAGGGCCAAGAGACCCAGTACTTC	CASSLAQGQETQYF
TRBV27	.	TRBJ2-7	TGTGCCAGCAGTTTACGGGAGAGCTCCTACGAGCAGTACTTC	CASSLRESSYEQYF
TRBV7-2	.	TRBJ1-3	TGTGCCAGCAGCTTGGTATTCGGGTCTGGAAACACCATATATTTT	CASSLVFGSGNTIYF
TRBV6-1	TRBD1	TRBJ1-1	TGTGCCAGCAGTGAATTAGTCGCACAGGGGGCGCCTGAAGCTTTCTTT	CASSELVAQGAPEAFF
TRBV4-1	.	TRBJ2-7	TGCGCCAGCAGCCGTATCCGGGACGCTGACGAGCAGTACTTC	CASSRIRDADEQYF
TRBV5-1	.	TRBJ2-5	TGCGCCAGCAGCTTGTCTAGCCCGAACCAAGAGACCCAGTACTTC	CASSLSSPNQETQYF
TRBV30	.	TRBJ2-6	TGTGCCTGGAGTTCCTCGACGGGGGCTGGGGCCAACGTCCTGACTTTC	CAWSSSTGAGANVLTF
TRBV19	TRBD1	TRBJ1-4	TGTGCCAGTAGTATAAATCACAGGGGACATGAAAAACTGTTTTTT	CASSINHRGHEKLFF
TRBV27	TRBD2	TRBJ2-7	TGTGCCAGCTCCTCCCTAGCGGGAGTCCTCGAGCAGTACTTC	CASSSLAGVLEQYF
TRBV7-9	.	TRBJ1-6	TGTGCCAGCAGCCCGAACAGGGCTGGAGTTAATTCACCCCTCCACTTT	CASSPNRAGVNSPLHF
TRBV19	TRBD2	TRBJ2-3	TGTGCTAGTACCCCCGAACCCGGGACTAGCGGGGTCGGCACAGATACGCAGTATTTT	CASTPEPGTSGVGTDTQYF
TRBV7-9	.	TRBJ2-7	TGTGCCAGCAGTCAAGCAGATCGTGCGGACGAGCAGTACTTC	CASSQADRADEQYF
TRBV7-9	TRBD2	TRBJ2-1	TGTGCCAGCAGCCCGAAAACTAGCGGGAGGCCCCACAATGAGCAGTTCTTC	CASSPKTSGRPHNEQFF